This TCR beta chain was obtained from a study of T cells in Graves' hyperthyroidism and ophthalmopathy. Study-level points and caveats: Through a model of 13 V-J features, ophthalmopathy was separated from stable hyperthyroidism. Peripheral blood also featured most of the thyroid clonotypes expanded above 0.001.

This clonotype was counted a few times. Its antigen remains unidentified. The V gene lost 5 bases and the J gene lost 4 bases, with 12 bases spanning the gap. Germline V gene sequence: CDR1 SGHTA, CDR2 FQGNSA. The CDR3 loop spans 14 amino acids. Diagnosis of hyperthyroidism was new in patients aged 18 to 65, and its duration was under 2 months. Clinical symptoms, serum thyroxine, TRAb, thyroid ultrasound and orbital computed tomography informed diagnoses. Authors of the study amplified TCR beta CDR3 regions from RNA transcripts. TCR CDR3 regions were first amplified by RT-PCR with HTBI primers. TCRdb re-analysed the multiplex PCR reads in MiXCR, keeping a single row per CDR3 protein. The sample contains about 540,000 distinct CDR3 sequences, roughly 46% of which appear only once.

This clonotype was obtained from a woman younger than 30 with Graves' hyperthyroidism. The V call is TRBV7-2, the J call TRBJ1-5; D is unresolved. The sequencing input was peripheral blood or thyroid tissue (not recorded which). This CDR3 is CASSPKARNQPQHF. DNA for the CDR3: TGTGCCAGCAGCCCAAAAGCGAGGAATCAGCCCCAGCATTTT. Full variable domain (missing parts from reference TRBV7-2 and TRBJ1-5): GAGVSQSPSNKVTEKGKDVELRCDPISGHTALYWYRQSLGQGLEFLIYFQGNSAPDKSGLPSDRFSAERTGGSVSTLTIQRTQQEDSAVYLCASSPKARNQPQHFGDGTRLSIL.